This TCR beta chain was observed in a study of T cells in Graves' hyperthyroidism and ophthalmopathy. Study-wide context: Peripheral blood was taken when the disease was first diagnosed, before any treatment began.

From RNA transcripts, TCR beta CDR3 regions were amplified. TCR CDR3 regions were first amplified by RT-PCR with HTBI primers. TCRdb analysed the multiplex PCR reads with MiXCR anew, one entry per CDR3 protein. The data contain approximately 700,000 distinct CDR3 sequences, roughly 17% of them seen just once; the ten biggest clones take up roughly 8%. The germline V and J ends were trimmed by 6 bases and 0 bases, with 18 bases remaining between them. The CDR3 is made up of 16 amino acids. The germline V gene encodes CDR1 MDHEN and CDR2 SYDVKM. Extraction of PBMCs used roughly 9.6 ml of fresh peripheral blood. This clonotype was recorded at least ten times.

This chain joins TRBV28 and TRBJ2-7, with a weak D call TRBD2 (5 bases). The sample consisted of blood. This sequence was found in a young man with Graves' hyperthyroidism. This chain's CDR3 is CASSLPQTGYSYEQYF. In nucleotides, the CDR3 is TGTGCCAGCAGCCTGCCTCAGACGGGATACTCCTACGAGCAGTACTTC.